This T cell receptor beta chain was found in a study of blood T cell repertoires in COVID-19. This clone has a handful of counts. Data came from immunoSEQ multiplex PCR; TCRdb stores just in-frame clones and leaves some out. Of some 140,000 clones listed, just under 85% are singletons. V lost 0 bases, J lost 6 bases, and 9 bases lay in between. CDR1 and CDR2 (germline): KGHSH, LQKENI. This CDR3 has 14 residues. Sequenced sample: peripheral blood. The chain joins TRBV18 to TRBJ1-5; D remains unclear. This clonotype was obtained from a woman aged 60-75 years with acute or convalescent COVID-19. CDR3 protein: CASSPPGSSQPQHF. CDR3 coding DNA: TGTGCCAGCTCACCACCGGGGAGTAGTCAGCCCCAGCATTTT.